This TCR beta chain came from a study of blood T cell repertoires in COVID-19. Whole-study context: Samples came from the United States, Italy and Spain, spanning acute and convalescent COVID-19.

The CDR3 extends over 14 amino acids. The repertoire was sequenced with immunoSEQ multiplex PCR; TCRdb's copy has only in-frame clones and lacks some. The data hold around 200,000 clones, with 84% observed a single time. The specimen was peripheral blood. This chain connects TRBV21-1 to TRBJ1-5; whether TRBD1, the table's D call, matches the DNA was not checked. TRBV21-1 is a listed pseudogene. This clonotype originated in a human donor in a cohort sampled during active COVID-19. CDR3 region: CASSHRDSREPQHF. The CDR3 coding sequence is TGTGCCAGCAGCCACCGGGACAGCCGAGAGCCCCAGCATTTT.